These T cell receptor beta chains were read from a single sample in a study of T cell responses to AZD1222 COVID-19 vaccine. Measured with immunoSEQ multiplex PCR; TCRdb has only the in-frame clones, and not every one. Here the sample spans around 30,000 clones, about 93% being singletons. Source: peripheral blood, taken on day 0 of AZD1222 vaccination. The receptors shown here come from an adult in good health. Each CDR3 is given with its conserved first and last residue. A D gene is named only where the DNA matches it firmly.

D,J,V,CDR3,DNA
NA,TRBJ2-7,TRBV5-4,CASSFSSPSEQYF,TGTGCCAGCAGCTTCTCCAGCCCTAGTGAGCAGTACTTC
NA,TRBJ1-1,TRBV7-8,CASSGLTANTEAFF,TGTGCCAGCAGCGGATTGACAGCGAACACTGAAGCTTTCTTT
TRBD1,TRBJ1-1,TRBV5-6,CASSGTGTEAFF,TGTGCCAGCAGCGGGACAGGCACTGAAGCTTTCTTT
TRBD2,TRBJ2-5,TRBV11-3,CASSLERGLAGVATQYF,TGTGCCAGCAGCTTAGAGCGGGGACTAGCGGGGGTTGCGACCCAGTACTTC
TRBD1,TRBJ1-2,TRBV5-1,CASSPRTGGEFGYTF,TGCGCCAGCAGCCCGAGGACAGGGGGCGAATTTGGCTACACCTTC
TRBD2,TRBJ2-2,TRBV5-4,CASSPLAGGLTGELFF,TGTGCCAGCAGCCCATTAGCGGGAGGCCTCACCGGGGAGCTGTTTTTT
TRBD2,TRBJ2-1,TRBV30,CAWRRGVSYNEQFF,TGTGCCTGGCGGCGGGGGGTCTCCTACAATGAGCAGTTCTTC
TRBD1,TRBJ1-5,TRBV3-1/TRBV3-2,CASRSGQGSNQPQHF,TGTGCCAGCAGGTCGGGACAGGGAAGCAATCAGCCCCAGCATTTT
TRBD1,TRBJ2-1,TRBV13,CASSSLRDRGINEQFF,TGTGCCAGCAGCTCCCTCCGGGACAGGGGGATCAATGAGCAGTTCTTC
NA,TRBJ2-7,TRBV5-1,CASSLAPFDTTYEQYF,TGCGCCAGCAGCTTGGCCCCCTTCGACACGACCTACGAGCAGTACTTC